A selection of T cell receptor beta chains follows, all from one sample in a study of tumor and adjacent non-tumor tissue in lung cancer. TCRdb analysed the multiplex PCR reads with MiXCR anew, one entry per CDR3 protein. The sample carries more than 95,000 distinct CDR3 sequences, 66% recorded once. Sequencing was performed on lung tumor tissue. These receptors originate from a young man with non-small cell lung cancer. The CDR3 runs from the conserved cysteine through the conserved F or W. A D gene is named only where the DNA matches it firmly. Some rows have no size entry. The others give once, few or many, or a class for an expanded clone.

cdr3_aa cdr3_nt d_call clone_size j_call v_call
CASSRRRGGAQETQYF TGTGCCAGCAGTCGAAGGCGGGGGGGGGCCCAAGAGACCCAGTACTTC TRBD2 . TRBJ2-5 TRBV6-2/TRBV6-3
CASSQQVPSGRVSGWETQYF TGCGCCAGCAGCCAACAGGTGCCTAGCGGGAGGGTTAGTGGTTGGGAGACCCAGTACTTC TRBD2 . TRBJ2-5 TRBV4-1
CASSLAVGGEAFF TGTGCCAGCAGCTTAGCGGTGGGGGGAGAAGCTTTCTTT . many TRBJ1-1 TRBV11-3
CSARAAGGGGGYTF TGCAGTGCTAGAGCTGCAGGAGGGGGGGGTGGCTACACCTTC . medium-sized TRBJ1-2 TRBV20-1
CSARELAGPSSYNAQFF TGCAGTGCTAGAGAACTAGCGGGGCCTAGTTCCTACAATGCGCAGTTCTTC TRBD2 . TRBJ2-1 TRBV20-1
CASSLPHLETQYF TGTGCCAGCAGCTTACCCCATCTTGAGACCCAGTACTTC . many TRBJ2-5 TRBV11-2
CVSKGEQGGNTIYF TGTGTCAGCAAGGGGGAACAGGGAGGAAACACCATATATTTT . . TRBJ1-3 TRBV6-5
CASSPSGGRAGEQYF TGCGCCAGCAGCCCAAGCGGTGGCCGGGCCGGAGAGCAGTACTTC . many TRBJ2-7 TRBV4-3
CASTSRVGNSEQFF TGTGCCAGCACCTCTAGAGTGGGTAATAGTGAGCAGTTCTTC . . TRBJ2-1 TRBV11-2
CSAQGGNVELLF TGCAGCGCACAGGGGGGCAACGTGGAGCTGTTATTT TRBD1 . TRBJ2-2 TRBV20-1
CSARGQASNQPQHF TGCAGTGCTAGAGGGCAGGCTAGCAATCAGCCCCAGCATTTT . many TRBJ1-5 TRBV20-1
CSNSPEAYSYEQYF TGTTCCAACAGCCCTGAGGCTTACTCCTACGAGCAGTACTTC . once TRBJ2-7 TRBV11-2
CAWSIIREKLFF TGTGCCTGGAGTATTATACGGGAAAAACTGTTTTTT . few TRBJ1-4 TRBV30
CASSSVGGPGSPLHF TGTGCCAGCAGCTCCGTTGGGGGTCCGGGATCACCCCTCCACTTT . . TRBJ1-6 TRBV6-5
CASSLEGRADTQYF TGTGCCAGCAGCTTAGAAGGCAGGGCAGATACGCAGTATTTT . . TRBJ2-3 TRBV11-2
CASSLRGLGRQPQHF TGTGCCAGCAGTTTAAGAGGTCTGGGGCGTCAGCCCCAGCATTTT . . TRBJ1-5 TRBV12-3/TRBV12-4
CSAGASGNSEQFF TGCAGTGCTGGCGCTAGCGGGAATAGTGAGCAGTTCTTC TRBD2 . TRBJ2-1 TRBV20-1
CASSVEQGSYEQYF TGTGCCAGCAGCGTAGAACAGGGTTCCTACGAGCAGTACTTC . . TRBJ2-7 TRBV9
CSAPYGSSSTDTQHF TGCAGTGCCCCTTACGGGTCTTCTAGTACAGATACGCAGCATTTT . . TRBJ1-5 TRBV20-1
CASSPNRGVSGANVLTF TGTGCCAGCAGTCCTAACCGAGGGGTCTCTGGGGCCAACGTCCTGACTTTC . many TRBJ2-6 TRBV12-3/TRBV12-4
CASSLELGREQRYNGQFF TGTGCCAGCAGTTTAGAGCTAGGGCGGGAACAAAGGTACAATGGGCAGTTCTTC . . TRBJ2-1 TRBV12-3/TRBV12-4
CASSQGTGREAQYF TGCGCCAGCAGCCAAGGGACAGGAAGAGAGGCCCAGTACTTC TRBD1 . TRBJ2-5 TRBV4-3
CASSEGQGLSLAKNIQYF TGCGCCAGCAGTGAGGGACAGGGCCTGAGTCTAGCCAAAAACATTCAGTACTTC TRBD1 . TRBJ2-4 TRBV10-1
CASSQDLTGGVNTGELFF TGCGCCAGCAGCCAAGATTTAACGGGGGGGGTAAACACCGGGGAGCTGTTTTTT TRBD2 . TRBJ2-2 TRBV4-3
CASNPIGMDNTGELFF TGTGCCAGCAACCCGATAGGGATGGATAACACCGGGGAGCTGTTTTTT . . TRBJ2-2 TRBV13
CASSVHQGLGYDYTF TGTGCCAGCAGTGTCCATCAGGGTTTAGGGTATGACTACACCTTC . . TRBJ1-2 TRBV12-3/TRBV12-4
CASSRPAEVVEALF TGTGCCAGCTCCCGCCCGGCCGAGGTTGTTGAAGCTCTCTTT . . TRBJ1-1 TRBV5-6
CGVDAAGAILGGYAF TGCGGCGTTGATGCGGCAGGGGCGATCCTGGGAGGCTACGCCTTC . . TRBJ1-2 TRBV29-1
CASSHGLAGGYREQFF TGTGCCAGCAGCCATGGGCTAGCGGGAGGGTACCGTGAGCAGTTCTTC TRBD2 . TRBJ2-1 TRBV11-2
CASSPTSGSVTGELFF TGTGCCAGCAGTCCCACTAGCGGGAGTGTCACCGGGGAGCTGTTTTTT TRBD2 many TRBJ2-2 TRBV6-1
CCSTYPGNEQFF TGTTGCAGCACCTACCCGGGGAATGAGCAGTTCTTC . . TRBJ2-1 TRBV28
CVSGLQGWYEQYF TGTGTCAGCGGTTTACAGGGATGGTACGAGCAGTACTTC . . TRBJ2-7 TRBV12-3/TRBV12-4
CASSPSQGRLNTEAFF TGTGCCAGCAGCCCGTCGCAGGGCAGGTTGAACACTGAAGCTTTCTTT . few TRBJ1-1 TRBV7-8
CVTSKTLTYNEQFF TGTGTCACCAGCAAAACACTCACCTACAATGAGCAGTTCTTC . . TRBJ2-1 TRBV11-3
CASSSQQPGNTIYF TGTGCCAGCAGTTCCCAGCAGCCTGGAAACACCATATATTTT . few TRBJ1-3 TRBV12-3/TRBV12-4
CASSLRGWNTQAFF TGTGCCAGCAGCTTAAGGGGCTGGAACACCCAAGCTTTCTTT . . TRBJ1-1 TRBV11-3
CSANRQVTETQYF TGCAGTGCAAATCGACAGGTAACTGAGACCCAGTACTTC . . TRBJ2-5 TRBV20-1
CSAREVGGGYEQYF TGCAGTGCTAGAGAGGTAGGGGGCGGATACGAGCAGTACTTC TRBD1 many TRBJ2-7 TRBV20-1
CSANRQGAADQPQHF TGCAGTGCTAACCGACAGGGGGCAGCGGATCAGCCCCAGCATTTT TRBD1 many TRBJ1-5 TRBV20-1
CASILEVGKLFF TGTGCCAGCATCTTAGAGGTGGGGAAATTGTTTTTT . . TRBJ1-4 TRBV11-2